These 8 T cell receptor beta chains were sequenced from one sample in a study of shared T cell receptors in the human thymus. Profiled with immunoSEQ multiplex PCR; TCRdb holds only in-frame clones, not every one. The data show over 650,000 clones, around 87% seen once. The same sample was also studied in work on human thymus T cells.

The sample consisted of thymocytes. Receptor source: a boy under two years old with a congenital heart defect.

Points on this clone: The identical CDR3 is also encoded by other nucleotide sequences in the sample. V and J are TRBV5-1 and TRBJ1-6; a possible D gene is TRBD1 (5 bases). Trimming took 0 bases from V and 7 from J, leaving 11 bases between them. This CDR3 is built from 15 residues. Germline CDR1 and CDR2: SGHRS and YFSETQ. The CDR3 coding sequence is TGCGCCAGCAGCTTGGAAGGAGGGGCAAATTCACCCCTCCACTTT. The encoded protein is CASSLEGGANSPLHF.

Notes on this clone: Given the absence of the conserved phenylalanine or tryptophan at the CDR3 end, a read error is likely. This chain links TRBV5-8 with TRBJ2-7; D may be TRBD2 (5 bases). CDR3 length: 14 amino acids. Germline CDR1 reads SGHTS; CDR2 reads YDEGEE. The V gene lost 1 base and the J gene lost 6 bases, with 14 bases spanning the gap. The CDR3 DNA reads TGTGCCAGCAGCTTGCTTCGAGCGGCTGGCGAGCAGTACTTA. It encodes CASSLLRAAGEQYL.

The chain uses TRBV4-1 and TRBJ1-1; D not resolved. This CDR3 spans 17 amino acids. V was trimmed by 0 bases and J by 4 bases, leaving 18 bases between them. CDR1 and CDR2 (germline): MGHRA, YSYEKL. CDR3 loop: CASSQENGVIWGTEAFF. Written as DNA, the CDR3 is TGCGCCAGCAGCCAAGAAAACGGGGTTATTTGGGGCACTGAAGCTTTCTTT.

The chain is built from TRBV27 and TRBJ2-7; possibly TRBD1 for D (6 bases). The CDR3 covers 14 residues. Trimming cost V 5 bases and J 2 bases, with 13 bases left between them. Germline CDR1 reads MNHEY; CDR2 reads SMNVEV (reference sequence). CDR3 in amino acids: CASSHGTNPYEQYF. DNA of the CDR3: TGTGCCAGCAGTCACGGGACAAACCCCTACGAGCAGTACTTC.

V is TRBV5-6 and J is TRBJ2-3, with D perhaps matching TRBD2 (5 bases). CDR1 and CDR2 (germline): SGHDT, YYEEEE. Trimming stripped 3 bases from V and 4 bases from J, with 18 bases between. The CDR3 sequence is 16 residues long. The chain's CDR3 is CASSYRRPLDADTQYF. In DNA, the CDR3 is TGTGCCAGCAGCTATCGGAGGCCATTGGACGCAGATACGCAGTATTTT.

In this sample, this clone turned up a few times. The chain has TRBV4-3 and TRBJ2-2; 16 nucleotides agree with TRBD2. The length of the CDR3 is 21 residues. J was trimmed by 5 bases and V by 4 bases; bases with no gene match: 16. In germline, CDR1 is LGHNA, CDR2 YSLEER. Here the CDR3 reads CASSPTPPGLAGGPRTGELFF. The CDR3 DNA sequence: TGCGCCAGCAGCCCAACCCCACCGGGACTAGCGGGGGGGCCGCGAACCGGGGAGCTGTTTTTT.

The chain combines TRBV5-1 with TRBJ1-4; no firm D call. The CDR3 has 14 residues. CDR1 is SGHRS, CDR2 YFSETQ, per germline. Trimming left V 4 bases short and J 4 bases short, with 11 bases between. The CDR3 is CASSQEAFNEKLFF. The CDR3 DNA is TGCGCCAGCAGCCAAGAGGCATTTAATGAAAAACTGTTTTTT.

This chain joins TRBV4-3 and TRBJ1-2; D might be TRBD1 (5 bases). The V gene's germline CDR1 is LGHNA and CDR2 YSLEER. Trimming removed 0 bases from V and 6 bases from J, with 26 bases in between. The CDR3 consists of 19 residues. The CDR3 is CASSQEVGRAGSLLDGYTF. CDR3 nucleotides: TGCGCCAGCAGCCAAGAGGTCGGGAGGGCAGGGTCGCTCCTGGATGGCTACACCTTC.